Included here is one TCR beta chain sequence, with context. The data were taken from a study of T cell changes during pregnancy in multiple sclerosis. Data came from immunoSEQ multiplex PCR; TCRdb stores just in-frame clones and leaves some out. The sample holds under 75,000 clones, roughly 92% seen once. Germline assignment: CDR1 MGHRA and CDR2 YSYEKL. V lost 1 base to trimming and J lost 3 bases; unmatched junction nucleotides: 4. The CDR3 extends over 16 amino acids. The TCR comes from a female donor with multiple sclerosis, enrolled in a pregnancy study. The sequencing used CD8+ T cells from peripheral blood mononuclear cells, collected in the second trimester of pregnancy. The chain joins TRBV4-1 to TRBJ2-7; TRBD2 agrees at 12 bases. In DNA form, the CDR3 reads TGCGCCAGCAGCCAAGTGACTAGCGGGGGATACTACGAGCAGTACTTC. Its translation is CASSQVTSGGYYEQYF.